Listed below are T cell receptor beta chains from one sample, sequenced in a study of T cell responses to AZD1222 COVID-19 vaccine. The protocol was immunoSEQ multiplex PCR, while the TCRdb copy is restricted to in-frame clones and leaves out a portion. This sample has approximately 140,000 clones, with around 88% found just once. Sequenced here: peripheral blood, sampled on day 0 of AZD1222 vaccination. These receptor sequences come from an adult in good health. Both conserved end residues are part of each CDR3. The order of the fields is J gene, V gene, D gene, clone size, CDR3 DNA, CDR3 protein. The D gene is left open where the match is weak. Size tells how often a clone was seen (once, few, many) or the class of an expanded clone, and some rows leave it out.

J gene: TRBJ2-3; V gene: TRBV4-2; D gene: -; clone size: few; CDR3 DNA: TGTGCCAGCAGCCCCACGGGAGACAGGACAGATACGCAGTATTTT; CDR3 protein: CASSPTGDRTDTQYF
J gene: TRBJ1-1; V gene: TRBV13; D gene: TRBD1; clone size: -; CDR3 DNA: TGTGCCAGCAGCGACCGGGACAGGGTGAACACTGAAGCTTTCTTT; CDR3 protein: CASSDRDRVNTEAFF
J gene: TRBJ1-4; V gene: TRBV12-5; D gene: -; clone size: -; CDR3 DNA: TGTGCTAGTGGTTTGGTACGACCCGCAACTAATGAAAAACTGTTTTTT; CDR3 protein: CASGLVRPATNEKLFF
J gene: TRBJ2-7; V gene: TRBV19; D gene: -; clone size: -; CDR3 DNA: TGTGCCAGTGGGGACGGAGCGTGGGCCCTCGAGCAGTACTTC; CDR3 protein: CASGDGAWALEQYF
J gene: TRBJ2-7; V gene: TRBV6-2/TRBV6-3; D gene: TRBD2; clone size: -; CDR3 DNA: TGTGCCAGCAGTTACTTCGGGCGGGGGAGGGAGCAGTACTTC; CDR3 protein: CASSYFGRGREQYF
J gene: TRBJ1-3; V gene: TRBV30; D gene: -; clone size: -; CDR3 DNA: TGTGCCTGGAGTGTAGGTAGGGCGGGAAACACCATATATTTT; CDR3 protein: CAWSVGRAGNTIYF
J gene: TRBJ1-5; V gene: TRBV28; D gene: TRBD1; clone size: -; CDR3 DNA: TGTGCCAGCAACCTCCCCGACAGGGGGGGTCAGCCCCAGCATTTT; CDR3 protein: CASNLPDRGGQPQHF
J gene: TRBJ2-2; V gene: TRBV6-6; D gene: TRBD2; clone size: -; CDR3 DNA: TGTGCCAGCACCGGGAGGACCGGGGAGCTGTTTTTT; CDR3 protein: CASTGRTGELFF
J gene: TRBJ1-6; V gene: TRBV28; D gene: -; clone size: -; CDR3 DNA: TGTGCCAGCAGTCCCCCGACGGTGTACGGTAATTCACCCCTCCACTTT; CDR3 protein: CASSPPTVYGNSPLHF
J gene: TRBJ1-2; V gene: TRBV6-2/TRBV6-3; D gene: -; clone size: -; CDR3 DNA: TGTGCCAGCAGTTCTCCGACCTGGGGCTACACCTTC; CDR3 protein: CASSSPTWGYTF
J gene: TRBJ1-5; V gene: TRBV6-5; D gene: -; clone size: -; CDR3 DNA: TGTGCCAGCAGCCTCGGGGGCGGAGGCAATCAGCCCCAGCATTTT; CDR3 protein: CASSLGGGGNQPQHF
J gene: TRBJ2-3; V gene: TRBV7-2; D gene: -; clone size: -; CDR3 DNA: TGTGCCAGCAGCTTAGCACCGGGCCTGGGGACAGATACGCAGTATTTT; CDR3 protein: CASSLAPGLGTDTQYF
J gene: TRBJ2-7; V gene: TRBV29-1; D gene: -; clone size: -; CDR3 DNA: TGCAGCGTTCGGATTGAGAGGGGAGGACAGTACTTC; CDR3 protein: CSVRIERGGQYF
J gene: TRBJ2-5; V gene: TRBV5-1; D gene: -; clone size: -; CDR3 DNA: TGCGCCAGCAGTCGCATAGCTGAATGGGGGGAGACCCAGTACTTC; CDR3 protein: CASSRIAEWGETQYF
J gene: TRBJ2-5; V gene: TRBV13; D gene: -; clone size: -; CDR3 DNA: TGTGCCAGCACCCAAGAGGGGCAGGGAGTAAAAGAGACCCAGTACTTC; CDR3 protein: CASTQEGQGVKETQYF
J gene: TRBJ1-2; V gene: TRBV6-2/TRBV6-3; D gene: TRBD1; clone size: -; CDR3 DNA: TGTGCCAGCAGTCTAGGGACAGGACGACGAGCTAACTATGGCTACACCTTC; CDR3 protein: CASSLGTGRRANYGYTF
J gene: TRBJ2-7; V gene: TRBV28; D gene: -; clone size: -; CDR3 DNA: TGTGCCAGCAGTTCAGCGCTGGGCCCACGGGGCGAGCAGTACTTC; CDR3 protein: CASSSALGPRGEQYF
J gene: TRBJ2-1; V gene: TRBV5-6; D gene: TRBD2; clone size: -; CDR3 DNA: TGTGCCAGCAGCTTGGAGGGGTCGGGGCTAGCGGATCTTAGTGAGCAGTTCTTC; CDR3 protein: CASSLEGSGLADLSEQFF
J gene: TRBJ2-7; V gene: TRBV27; D gene: -; clone size: -; CDR3 DNA: TGTGCCAGCAGCGTAACGGGTGGTCGGGGCTTCTACGAGCAGTACTTC; CDR3 protein: CASSVTGGRGFYEQYF
J gene: TRBJ2-1; V gene: TRBV3-1/TRBV3-2; D gene: -; clone size: -; CDR3 DNA: TGTGCCAGCAGCCACCGGGACCCAACGAATGAGCAGTTCTTC; CDR3 protein: CASSHRDPTNEQFF
J gene: TRBJ1-5; V gene: TRBV7-8; D gene: TRBD1; clone size: -; CDR3 DNA: TGTGCCAGCAGCTTATTTACAGGGGGAAGCAATCAGCCCCAGCATTTT; CDR3 protein: CASSLFTGGSNQPQHF
J gene: TRBJ1-1; V gene: TRBV3-1/TRBV3-2; D gene: -; clone size: -; CDR3 DNA: TGTGCCAGCAGCCAAGATGGTGGCCAGCGGAGGGCTTTCTTT; CDR3 protein: CASSQDGGQRRAFF
J gene: TRBJ2-3; V gene: TRBV4-2; D gene: TRBD2; clone size: -; CDR3 DNA: TGTGCCAGCAGCCAATCCGCAGGGACTAGCCCTAGCACAGATACGCAGTATTTT; CDR3 protein: CASSQSAGTSPSTDTQYF
J gene: TRBJ1-2; V gene: TRBV24-1; D gene: TRBD1; clone size: -; CDR3 DNA: TGTGCCACCAGCCAGACAGGGACGTTCGTTGGCTACACCTTC; CDR3 protein: CATSQTGTFVGYTF
J gene: TRBJ2-5; V gene: TRBV4-2; D gene: -; clone size: once; CDR3 DNA: TGTGCCAGCAGCCGGGGTTTAGCTAAGAAGTACCAAGAGACCCAGTACTTC; CDR3 protein: CASSRGLAKKYQETQYF
J gene: TRBJ2-2; V gene: TRBV7-9; D gene: -; clone size: -; CDR3 DNA: TGTGCCAGCAGCGGTGGGGAGCTGTTTTTT; CDR3 protein: CASSGGELFF
J gene: TRBJ1-1; V gene: TRBV20-1; D gene: -; clone size: -; CDR3 DNA: TGCAGTGCAGGGCCCAGAGCTTTCTTT; CDR3 protein: CSAGPRAFF
J gene: TRBJ1-2; V gene: TRBV6-5; D gene: -; clone size: -; CDR3 DNA: TGTGCCAGCAGTTACTCGGGGGACGGCTACACCTTC; CDR3 protein: CASSYSGDGYTF
J gene: TRBJ1-1; V gene: TRBV12-3/TRBV12-4; D gene: -; clone size: many; CDR3 DNA: TGTGCCAGCAGTTTTGGGGGCACTGAAGCTTTCTTT; CDR3 protein: CASSFGGTEAFF
J gene: TRBJ2-2; V gene: TRBV24-1; D gene: -; clone size: few; CDR3 DNA: TGTGCCACCAGTGATTTGCGACCAGACACCGGGGAGCTGTTTTTT; CDR3 protein: CATSDLRPDTGELFF
J gene: TRBJ1-1; V gene: TRBV3-1/TRBV3-2; D gene: -; clone size: -; CDR3 DNA: TGTGCCAGCAGCCAAGAGCCAAATTTGAACACTGAAGCTTTCTTT; CDR3 protein: CASSQEPNLNTEAFF
J gene: TRBJ2-1; V gene: TRBV7-2; D gene: -; clone size: few; CDR3 DNA: TGTGCCAGCAGCTCCAGGACGGCGGCTTCGGATGAGCAGTTCTTC; CDR3 protein: CASSSRTAASDEQFF
J gene: TRBJ1-1; V gene: TRBV5-8; D gene: -; clone size: -; CDR3 DNA: TGTGCCAGCAGCTTTGATAAGAACACTGAAGCTTTCTTT; CDR3 protein: CASSFDKNTEAFF
J gene: TRBJ2-3; V gene: TRBV4-3; D gene: -; clone size: -; CDR3 DNA: TGCGCCAGCAGCCAAAACACCGGCTGGGATACGCAGTATTTT; CDR3 protein: CASSQNTGWDTQYF
J gene: TRBJ2-2; V gene: TRBV18; D gene: TRBD1; clone size: -; CDR3 DNA: TGTGCCAGCTGGCGCCCGGGAAGACAGGGCGGCACCGGGGAGCTGTTTTTT; CDR3 protein: CASWRPGRQGGTGELFF
J gene: TRBJ2-7; V gene: TRBV29-1; D gene: TRBD1; clone size: -; CDR3 DNA: TGCAGCGTTGAAGCGAGACAGGGGCGTTCCTACGAGCAGTACTTC; CDR3 protein: CSVEARQGRSYEQYF
J gene: TRBJ1-1; V gene: TRBV29-1; D gene: TRBD1; clone size: -; CDR3 DNA: TGCAGCGCCGCTTCACAGGGGGGCACTGAAGCTTTCTTT; CDR3 protein: CSAASQGGTEAFF
J gene: TRBJ1-5; V gene: TRBV19; D gene: -; clone size: -; CDR3 DNA: TGTGCCAGTAGCCTATTGGGGAGCGGCTATAGCAATCAGCCCCAGCATTTT; CDR3 protein: CASSLLGSGYSNQPQHF
J gene: TRBJ1-6; V gene: TRBV19; D gene: -; clone size: -; CDR3 DNA: TGTGCCAGTAGTGAGAGCTCCTATAATTCACCCCTCCACTTT; CDR3 protein: CASSESSYNSPLHF
J gene: TRBJ2-3; V gene: TRBV19; D gene: TRBD2; clone size: -; CDR3 DNA: TGTGCCAGTAGTCGCCTAGCGGGGGGCCTAAGAACAGATACGCAGTATTTT; CDR3 protein: CASSRLAGGLRTDTQYF
J gene: TRBJ2-3; V gene: TRBV19; D gene: TRBD1; clone size: once; CDR3 DNA: TGTGCCAGTTCCGGGACAGGGGGGGGATATACGCAGTATTTT; CDR3 protein: CASSGTGGGYTQYF
J gene: TRBJ2-7; V gene: TRBV5-1; D gene: TRBD2; clone size: -; CDR3 DNA: TGCGCCAGCAGCTGGACTAGCGGCTCCTACGAGCAGTACTTC; CDR3 protein: CASSWTSGSYEQYF
J gene: TRBJ1-1; V gene: TRBV20-1; D gene: TRBD1; clone size: -; CDR3 DNA: TGCAGTGCTAGTGTGAGGGACAGGGGGCGAGACACTGAAGCTTTCTTT; CDR3 protein: CSASVRDRGRDTEAFF
J gene: TRBJ1-1; V gene: TRBV11-2; D gene: -; clone size: -; CDR3 DNA: TGTGCCAGCAGCAAGGGGTCGTACAACACTGAAGCTTTCTTT; CDR3 protein: CASSKGSYNTEAFF
J gene: TRBJ1-2; V gene: TRBV6-6; D gene: -; clone size: -; CDR3 DNA: TGTGCCAGCAGTCCGACAGGCCCAGCTAACTATGGCTACACCTTC; CDR3 protein: CASSPTGPANYGYTF
J gene: TRBJ2-5; V gene: TRBV7-3; D gene: -; clone size: -; CDR3 DNA: TGTGCCAGCAGCTTAAGAGGACTACCCCAAGAGACCCAGTACTTC; CDR3 protein: CASSLRGLPQETQYF
J gene: TRBJ1-5; V gene: TRBV27; D gene: -; clone size: -; CDR3 DNA: TGTGCCAGCAGTTTGAAGGACAATCAGCCCCAGCATTTT; CDR3 protein: CASSLKDNQPQHF
J gene: TRBJ1-4; V gene: TRBV30; D gene: -; clone size: -; CDR3 DNA: TGTGCCTGGACAGGGTTTCGGGAAAAACTGTTTTTT; CDR3 protein: CAWTGFREKLFF
J gene: TRBJ2-7; V gene: TRBV6-5; D gene: -; clone size: -; CDR3 DNA: TGTGCCAGCAGTTATGTCGCGGGGGCGGCCTACGAGCAGTACTTC; CDR3 protein: CASSYVAGAAYEQYF
J gene: TRBJ2-1; V gene: TRBV2; D gene: -; clone size: -; CDR3 DNA: TGTGCCAGCAGTAAGGACGGGAATGAGCAGTTCTTC; CDR3 protein: CASSKDGNEQFF
J gene: TRBJ1-1; V gene: TRBV18; D gene: -; clone size: -; CDR3 DNA: TGTGCCAGCTCACCACGGCAGGGAATGGCGAACACTGAAGCTTTCTTT; CDR3 protein: CASSPRQGMANTEAFF
J gene: TRBJ2-2; V gene: TRBV7-7; D gene: -; clone size: -; CDR3 DNA: TGTGCTAGCAGCTTATACAGGGCAAACACCGGGGAGCTGTTTTTT; CDR3 protein: CASSLYRANTGELFF
J gene: TRBJ1-3; V gene: TRBV6-5; D gene: -; clone size: -; CDR3 DNA: TGTGCCAGCACACGGAGCTCTGGAAACACCATATATTTT; CDR3 protein: CASTRSSGNTIYF